Each of the 28 T cell receptor beta chains below was sequenced from the same sample in a study of blood T cell repertoires in COVID-19. Sequenced by immunoSEQ multiplex PCR; TCRdb stores in-frame clones only, minus some. This table holds around 300,000 clones, 70% to 90% found once. Sequencing input: PBMCs or T cells enriched from blood (not recorded which). These receptors were taken from a woman in her 30s who had recovered from COVID-19.

The chain links TRBV7-2 to TRBJ2-1, with D maybe TRBD2 (6 bases). The CDR3 has 15 residues. The ends were cut back, 5 bases at V and 0 bases at J, with 11 bases in the middle. In germline, CDR1 is SGHTA, CDR2 FQGNSA. CDR3: CASSPTGVSYNEQFF. CDR3 nucleotides: TGTGCCAGCAGCCCCACGGGGGTCTCCTACAATGAGCAGTTCTTC.

V is TRBV9 and J is TRBJ2-3; weak D call: TRBD2 (6 bases). From germline, CDR1 is SGDLS and CDR2 YYNGEE. This CDR3 has 16 amino acids. Trimming left V 3 bases short and J 0 bases short, with 14 bases between. The CDR3 sequence: CASSARLDHSTDTQYF. In DNA, the CDR3 is TGTGCCAGCAGCGCTCGACTAGATCATAGCACAGATACGCAGTATTTT.

Concerning this clone itself: The germline gene is not matched at one end of the junction; a read error may be the cause. The V and J genes are TRBV12-3 or TRBV12-4 and TRBJ2-1, with 7 bases that match TRBD1. This CDR3 contains 11 residues. CDR3 coding DNA: TGTGCCGGCAGACAGGGAAGTGAGCAGTTCTTC. This sequence encodes CAGRQGSEQFF.

The chain employs TRBV28 and TRBJ2-7, with 12 positions matching TRBD2. The CDR3 loop spans 14 amino acids. With V trimmed by 5 bases and J by 2 bases, 1 base remained unmatched. Germline CDR1 MDHEN, CDR2 SYDVKM. The chain's CDR3 is CASSLAGGPYEQYF. DNA of the CDR3: TGTGCCAGCAGTCTAGCGGGAGGGCCCTACGAGCAGTACTTC.

The J gene is TRBJ2-7, the V gene TRBV6-5, with 8 bases that match TRBD2. Germline V gene data show CDR1 as MNHEY and CDR2 as SVGAGI. V was pared by 0 bases and J by 1 base, with 2 bases of the junction left unmatched. The CDR3 length is 15 residues. The CDR3 here is CASSYSPGGSYEQYF. The CDR3 coding sequence is TGTGCCAGCAGTTACTCTCCGGGGGGGTCCTACGAGCAGTACTTC.

The V gene is TRBV5-1, the J gene TRBJ1-1; 10 bases map to TRBD1. Germline V gives CDR1 SGHRS, CDR2 YFSETQ. The CDR3 is 14 residues long. V lost 4 bases to trimming and J lost 4 bases; unmatched junction nucleotides: 4. The CDR3 sequence is CASSPRQGATEAFF. CDR3 DNA sequence: TGCGCCAGCAGCCCACGACAGGGGGCCACTGAAGCTTTCTTT.

The genes are TRBV29-1 and TRBJ1-1; D is unclear. Germline V CDR1 and CDR2: SQVTM, ANQGSEA. This CDR3 has 11 residues. Trimming took off 7 bases at V and 5 bases at J, with 11 bases between the two ends. The CDR3 loop reads CSAVSGTEAFF. The CDR3, as DNA: TGCAGCGCCGTGTCGGGAACTGAAGCTTTCTTT.

J is TRBJ1-1 and V is TRBV6-2 or TRBV6-3, with 10 bases fitting TRBD1. J lost 0 bases, V lost 2 bases, and 3 bases had no gene match. Germline V gene data show CDR1 as MNHEY and CDR2 as SVGEGT. The CDR3 length is 16 residues. The CDR3 here is CASSYGQGVVNTEAFF. Written as DNA, the CDR3 is TGTGCCAGCAGTTACGGACAGGGGGTGGTGAACACTGAAGCTTTCTTT.

The chain uses TRBV4-1 and TRBJ1-1; D unresolved. Per germline, CDR1 MGHRA and CDR2 YSYEKL. Trimming took off 1 base at V and 1 base at J, with 7 bases between the two ends. The CDR3 spans 14 residues. CDR3 DNA sequence: TGCGCCAGCAGCCAAGTGAGGCGGAACACTGAAGCTTTCTTT. This encodes CASSQVRRNTEAFF.

V usage is TRBV7-9 and J usage is TRBJ1-2, with 9 positions matching TRBD1. The CDR3 totals 15 residues. Germline-derived CDR1 and CDR2 are SEHNR and FQNEAQ (reference sequence). V gave up 4 bases and J gave up 5 bases; unmatched junction bases: 8. The CDR3 protein is CASSSDGQGIYGYTF. CDR3 coding DNA: TGTGCCAGCAGCTCAGATGGACAGGGGATATATGGCTACACCTTC.

This rearrangement joins TRBV14 to TRBJ2-2, with TRBD1 identical over 10 bases. CDR1 and CDR2 from the germline V gene are SGHDN and FVKESK. Trimming cost V 5 bases and J 6 bases; bases outside gene matches: 6. CDR3 size: 15 residues. CDR3 DNA: TGTGCCAGCAGCAGGGGACAGGGGTATCCCGGGGAGCTGTTTTTT. This sequence encodes CASSRGQGYPGELFF.

This clone is a singleton in its sample. This sequence joins TRBV5-1 and TRBJ2-7; D is possibly TRBD1 (5 bases). There are 13 residues in the CDR3. Trimming removed 0 bases at V and 4 bases at J, with 8 bases between. Germline-derived CDR1 and CDR2 are SGHRS and YFSETQ. This CDR3 reads CASSLGTFYEQYF. Here the CDR3 DNA reads TGCGCCAGCAGCTTGGGGACATTTTACGAGCAGTACTTC. The full variable domain, its missing parts supplied by reference TRBV5-1 and TRBJ2-7, is KAGVTQTPRYLIKTRGQQVTLSCSPISGHRSVSWYQQTPGQGLQFLFEYFSETQRNKGNFPGRFSGRQFSNSRSEMNVSTLELGDSALYLCASSLGTFYEQYFGPGTRLTVT.

In its sample, this clone was seen a few times. The V and J genes are TRBV7-2 and TRBJ1-5; D may be TRBD1 (6 bases). The CDR3 is 15 amino acids. Trimming stripped 2 bases from V and 7 bases from J, with 15 bases between. CDR1 is SGHTA and CDR2 is FQGNSA in the germline V gene. CDR3: CASSLRTEWNQPQHF. The CDR3 DNA reads TGTGCCAGCAGCTTAAGGACAGAGTGGAACCAGCCCCAGCATTTT.

The chain is built from TRBV9 and TRBJ2-7; D is uncertain. The CDR3 length is 14 residues. Germline V gene lookup returns CDR1 SGDLS and CDR2 YYNGEE. V was clipped by 0 bases and J by 4 bases, with 11 bases between them. CDR3 sequence (DNA): TGTGCCAGCAGCGTAGCTCCCAGATCGTACGAGCAGTACTTC. Residues: CASSVAPRSYEQYF.

The J gene is TRBJ1-2, the V gene TRBV4-3; D gene unclear. V was cut by 0 bases and J by 7 bases, with 15 bases left in between. Germline V gene data show CDR1 as LGHNA and CDR2 as YSLEER. This CDR3 has 15 residues. The CDR3 DNA reads as TGCGCCAGCAGCCAAGACGGTCCAGTCGAGGGTGGCTACACCTTC. Translating it yields CASSQDGPVEGGYTF.

J is TRBJ2-3 and V is TRBV9, with 9 bases that match TRBD2. The CDR3 contains 12 residues. CDR1 and CDR2 from the germline V gene are SGDLS and YYNGEE. With V trimmed by 2 bases and J by 12 bases, 4 bases remained unmatched. CDR3: CASSVGTSYQYF. The CDR3 nucleotides are TGTGCCAGCAGCGTCGGGACTAGCTATCAGTATTTT. The full variable domain, rest sourced from reference TRBV9 and TRBJ2-3, is DSGVTQTPKHLITATGQRVTLRCSPRSGDLSVYWYQQSLDQGLQFLIQYYNGEERAKGNILERFSAQQFPDLHSELNLSSLELGDSALYFCASSVGTSYQYFGPGTRLTVL.

This sequence joins TRBV7-9 and TRBJ2-7, with 9 bases matching TRBD1. CDR3 length: 14 amino acids. Germline CDR1 SEHNR, CDR2 FQNEAQ (reference sequence). The V gene end was trimmed by 5 bases and the J gene end by 6 bases; junction bases not matched to a gene: 8. CDR3 in amino acids: CASSQQGALSEQYF. The CDR3 region has the DNA TGTGCCAGCAGCCAACAGGGGGCGCTTTCCGAGCAGTACTTC. Full variable domain (missing parts from reference TRBV7-9 and TRBJ2-7): DTGVSQNPRHKITKRGQNVTFRCDPISEHNRLYWYRQTLGQGPEFLTYFQNEAQLEKSRLLSDRFSAERPKGSFSTLEIQRTEQGDSAMYLCASSQQGALSEQYFGPGTRLTVT.

This clone occurred once. This chain links TRBV19 with TRBJ1-2; D possibly corresponds to TRBD1 (5 bases). Germline V CDR1 and CDR2: LNHDA, SQIVND (reference sequence). The length of the CDR3 is 14 residues. V dropped 3 bases and J dropped 2 bases, with 10 bases sitting between them. The CDR3 region is CASSMDNRNYGYTF. CDR3 DNA sequence: TGTGCCAGTAGTATGGATAACAGGAACTATGGCTACACCTTC.

This chain links TRBV29-1 with TRBJ2-4; TRBD1 might be the D (6 bases). Germline V lookup: CDR1 SQVTM, CDR2 ANQGSEA. V lost 5 bases to trimming and J lost 0 bases, with 11 bases between them. The CDR3 loop spans 14 amino acids. DNA of the CDR3: TGCAGCGTTTCAGGGGAAGGAGCCAAAAACATTCAGTACTTC. It codes for CSVSGEGAKNIQYF.

This sequence joins TRBV27 and TRBJ1-2, with 12 bases fitting TRBD1. Germline assignment: CDR1 MNHEY and CDR2 SMNVEV (reference sequence). The junction had 8 bases not matched to a gene; V was cut back by 7 bases and J by 8 bases. The CDR3 contains 14 residues. The CDR3 loop is CASTSGTGGEGYTF. The CDR3 coding sequence is TGTGCCAGCACTTCCGGGACAGGGGGCGAAGGCTACACCTTC.

The chain couples TRBV28 to TRBJ2-5; no clear D gene. CDR3 length: 18 amino acids. CDR1 MDHEN and CDR2 SYDVKM come from the germline V gene. V was trimmed by 3 bases and J by 1 base, leaving 21 bases between them. Here the CDR3 DNA reads TGTGCCAGCAGTTTGTCCCGGCTCGAGGTCCCCCTCCAAGAGACCCAGTACTTC. Residues: CASSLSRLEVPLQETQYF. The complete variable domain, with remaining parts taken from reference TRBV28 and TRBJ2-5, reads DVKVTQSSRYLVKRTGEKVFLECVQDMDHENMFWYRQDPGLGLRLIYFSYDVKMKEKGDIPEGYSVSREKKERFSLILESASTNQTSMYLCASSLSRLEVPLQETQYFGPGTRLLVL.

CDR3: CASSLSGEGWVGLEQYF. CDR3 bases: TGTGCCAGCAGTTTATCGGGGGAGGGTTGGGTCGGTTTGGAGCAGTACTTC. The rearrangement joins TRBV27 to TRBJ2-7, with 7 bases that match TRBD2. The length of the CDR3 is 17 residues. V shed 0 bases, J shed 7 bases, and the junction held 15 bases outside the gene matches. Germline V gene lookup returns CDR1 MNHEY and CDR2 SMNVEV (reference sequence).

The chain recombines TRBV27 with TRBJ1-1; TRBD1 matches 10 bases. V gave up 5 bases and J gave up 4 bases; unmatched junction bases: 4. This CDR3 contains 14 residues. The germline V gene has CDR1 MNHEY and CDR2 SMNVEV (reference sequence). This CDR3 reads CASSRTGGRTEAFF. The DNA for the CDR3 is TGTGCCAGCAGTCGGACAGGGGGTCGCACTGAAGCTTTCTTT.

As DNA, the CDR3 is TGTGCCATCAGTCCCCCAGGGCTCGGAAACACCATATATTTT. It translates to CAISPPGLGNTIYF. The V call is TRBV10-3, the J call TRBJ1-3; a weak D match, TRBD1 (5 bases). This CDR3 region has 14 residues. Germline lookup yields CDR1 ENHRY and CDR2 SYGVKD. The V gene lost 5 bases and the J gene lost 4 bases, with 12 bases spanning the gap.

In DNA, the CDR3 is TGTGCCAGCAGTTTACCGGGTGGGGGCAGTTCATCGTTCAGCAATCAGCCCCAGCATTTT. It is translated as CASSLPGGGSSSFSNQPQHF. V is TRBV28 and J is TRBJ1-5; TRBD1 might be the D (6 bases). Germline-derived CDR1 and CDR2 are MDHEN and SYDVKM. This CDR3 is built from 20 residues. V was trimmed by 2 bases and J by 1 base, leaving 24 bases between them.

The chain couples TRBV5-6 to TRBJ2-7, with a weak D call TRBD1 (6 bases). CDR3 length: 15 residues. Trimming shortened V by 3 bases and J by 4 bases, and 17 bases separated the two germline ends. The V gene's germline CDR1 is SGHDT and CDR2 YYEEEE. Here the CDR3 reads CASSSPYGQRYEQYF. The CDR3 DNA reads as TGTGCCAGCAGCTCGCCCTACGGACAGCGATACGAGCAGTACTTC. The entire variable domain, with the rest obtained from reference TRBV5-6 and TRBJ2-7, is as follows: DAGVTQSPTHLIKTRGQQVTLRCSPKSGHDTVSWYQQALGQGPQFIFQYYEEEERQRGNFPDRFSGHQFPNYSSELNVNALLLGDSALYLCASSSPYGQRYEQYFGPGTRLTVT.

The J gene is TRBJ2-5, the V gene TRBV7-3; 8 nucleotides agree with TRBD2. J was trimmed by 2 bases and V by 5 bases; bases with no gene match: 7. The V gene's germline CDR1 is SGHTA and CDR2 FQGTGA. The CDR3 loop spans 15 amino acids. The CDR3 loop reads CASSTLSGAQETQYF. CDR3 bases: TGTGCCAGCAGCACCCTTAGCGGGGCTCAAGAGACCCAGTACTTC. Combining the CDR3 with reference TRBV7-3 and TRBJ2-5 gives the whole variable domain GAGVSQTPSNKVTEKGKYVELRCDPISGHTALYWYRQSLGQGPEFLIYFQGTGAADDSGLPNDRFFAVRPEGSVSTLKIQRTERGDSAVYLCASSTLSGAQETQYFGPGTRLLVL.

This chain uses TRBV6-5 with TRBJ1-1, with D unclear. This CDR3 region has 12 residues. V lost 0 bases, J lost 7 bases, and 6 bases lay in between. The germline CDR1 and CDR2 sequences are MNHEY and SVGAGI. The CDR3: CASSYSYGEAFF. CDR3 nucleotides: TGTGCCAGCAGTTACTCTTACGGTGAAGCTTTCTTT.